The 30 T cell receptor beta chains listed next were all sequenced from one sample in a study of identical twins. In TCRdb, the 5' RACE reads were re-called with MiXCR into one record per CDR3 protein. This table holds approximately 890,000 distinct CDR3 sequences, approximately 13% found once. This sample also appeared in a second study, on yellow fever vaccine responses in identical twins.

The sequenced material came from PBMCs. The receptors derive from a woman under 30 in good health.

The V call is TRBV2, the J call TRBJ1-6; D unclear. Between the trimmed V and J ends, which lost 1 base and 10 bases, there was a span of 11 bases. Germline V gene sequence: CDR1 SNHLY, CDR2 FYNNEI. The CDR3 consists of 14 residues. DNA for the CDR3: TGTGCCAGCAGTGAAGGTGCCAGCCTGTCACCCCTCCACTTT. This gives the protein CASSEGASLSPLHF.

There are many counts of this clonotype. This chain connects TRBV12-3 or TRBV12-4 to TRBJ1-1; maybe TRBD1 (5 bases). CDR3 length equals 15 residues. Trimming cost V 1 base and J 0 bases, with 9 bases left between them. The CDR3 nucleotides read TGTGCCAGCAGTTTAGACTACAGGCTGAACACTGAAGCTTTCTTT. It translates to CASSLDYRLNTEAFF.

A few counts support this clonotype. CDR3 DNA: TGTGCCAGCAGCGCCCAACTAGCGGGAGGTAGAAATGAGCAGTTCTTC. Protein sequence: CASSAQLAGGRNEQFF. This rearrangement joins TRBV11-3 to TRBJ2-1; 12 positions agree with TRBD2. The V gene's germline CDR1 is SGHNT and CDR2 YENEEA. J gave up 7 bases and V 5 bases, and 9 bases lay outside the gene matches. This CDR3 has 16 residues. Based on the CDR3 plus reference TRBV11-3 and TRBJ2-1, the full variable domain is EAGVVQSPRYKIIEKKQPVAFWCNPISGHNTLYWYLQNLGQGPELLIRYENEEAVDDSQLPKDRFSAERLKGVDSTLKIQPAELGDSAVYLCASSAQLAGGRNEQFFGPGTRLTVL.

This clonotype was observed at least ten times. This chain connects TRBV29-1 to TRBJ1-1; D may be TRBD1 (6 bases). V was trimmed by 4 bases and J by 0 bases, leaving 9 bases between them. Germline loops: CDR1 SQVTM, CDR2 ANQGSEA. The CDR3 loop spans 13 amino acids. This CDR3 reads CSVAGQLNTEAFF. The CDR3 DNA reads as TGCAGCGTTGCAGGACAGTTGAACACTGAAGCTTTCTTT.

This clonotype was seen a handful of times. The chain has TRBV12-3 or TRBV12-4 and TRBJ2-7; D gene uncertain. This CDR3 spans 16 amino acids. Trimming left V 1 base short and J 3 bases short, with 16 bases between. In nucleotides, the CDR3 is TGTGCCAGCAGTTTAGGGGTGGCCCTTTCGGGCTACGAGCAGTACTTC. Translation gives CASSLGVALSGYEQYF.

The sample holds a few counts of this clonotype. The V call is TRBV10-3, the J call TRBJ2-1, with D perhaps being TRBD1 or TRBD2 (5 bases each). The CDR3 totals 17 residues. The germline V gene has CDR1 ENHRY and CDR2 SYGVKD. V lost 5 bases, J lost 6 bases, and 23 bases lay in between. The CDR3 bases are TGTGCCATCAGTTTCCAGAGGGTTGGAGCTGGGGCCAATGAGCAGTTCTTC. This codes for CAISFQRVGAGANEQFF.

The genes are TRBV7-8 and TRBJ2-1, with 14 bases that match TRBD2. In germline, CDR1 is SGHVS, CDR2 FQNEAQ. V trimming: 1 base; J trimming: 7 bases; junction bases outside the gene matches: 12. There are 19 residues in the CDR3. The chain's CDR3 is CASSLVRLAGGPMLNEQFF. Written as DNA, the CDR3 is TGTGCCAGCAGCTTAGTTAGACTAGCGGGAGGGCCGATGCTAAATGAGCAGTTCTTC.

The V call is TRBV7-9, the J call TRBJ2-3; D call uncertain. Germline CDR1 reads SEHNR; CDR2 reads FQNEAQ (reference sequence). The length of the CDR3 is 14 residues. Trimming cost V 4 bases and J 2 bases, with 10 bases left between them. The CDR3 region is CASSSAFITDTQYF. The CDR3 DNA sequence: TGTGCCAGCAGCTCGGCCTTTATCACAGATACGCAGTATTTT.

This clonotype was detected only a few times. CDR3 amino acids: CSVKTVVNQETQYF. CDR3 in DNA: TGCAGCGTTAAGACAGTAGTCAACCAAGAGACCCAGTACTTC. V is TRBV29-1 and J is TRBJ2-5, with D possibly being TRBD1 (5 bases). Germline lookup yields CDR1 SQVTM and CDR2 ANQGSEA. The CDR3 contains 14 residues. The V end was cut by 5 bases, the J end by 0 bases, with 13 bases between.

This clonotype was counted only a few times. At one boundary the junction diverges from the germline segment, which might be a read error. The rearrangement joins TRBV12-3 or TRBV12-4 to TRBJ2-1, with 7 nucleotides matching TRBD1. The CDR3 is 12 residues long. The CDR3 DNA reads as TGTGCCAGCAGCCAGGACAGGACCATGTTAATCTTC. Its translation is CASSQDRTMLIF.

This clonotype was recorded at least ten times. The rearrangement links TRBV12-3 or TRBV12-4 to TRBJ1-4, with D perhaps matching TRBD1 (6 bases). The CDR3 extends over 14 amino acids. The V end was cut by 5 bases, the J end by 8 bases, with 15 bases between. The CDR3 loop is CASSRRGGAEKLFF. The CDR3 bases are TGTGCCAGCAGTCGTCGGGGGGGCGCGGAAAAACTGTTTTTT.

For the CDR3, the DNA is TGTGCCAGCAGCCTGACCTACTACGAAGGCGATACGCAGTATTTT. Translation: CASSLTYYEGDTQYF. The chain joins TRBV4-2 to TRBJ2-3, with no clear D. The CDR3 has 15 amino acids. Germline V gives CDR1 LGHNA, CDR2 YNFKEQ. Trimming removed 4 bases from V and 6 bases from J, with 17 bases in between.

V gene TRBV6-1 combines with J gene TRBJ2-6, with 7 bases fitting TRBD1. This CDR3 is 16 amino acids long. With 7 bases clipped from V and 0 bases from J, the junction kept 6 bases outside the gene matches. The germline V gene encodes CDR1 MNHNS and CDR2 SASEGT. CDR3 bases: TGTGCCAGCACCCCGGGACAGTCCTCTGGGGCCAACGTCCTGACTTTC. Translation: CASTPGQSSGANVLTF.

This clonotype showed up many times. V and J are TRBV10-3 and TRBJ2-3; tentatively, D is TRBD2 (5 bases). CDR3 size: 14 residues. Trimming took off 3 bases at V and 2 bases at J, with 9 bases between the two ends. Germline V gives CDR1 ENHRY, CDR2 SYGVKD. The CDR3 coding sequence is TGTGCCATCAGTGATCGAGGGTCCACAGATACGCAGTATTTT. Amino acids: CAISDRGSTDTQYF.

Only a few counts were recorded for this clonotype. J is TRBJ2-7 and V is TRBV20-1, with TRBD2 matching 9 bases. J lost 3 bases, V lost 0 bases, and 6 bases had no gene match. Per germline, CDR1 DFQATT and CDR2 SNEGSKA (reference sequence). This CDR3 is built from 15 residues. In nucleotides, the CDR3 is TGCAGTGCTAGAGATCAGGCTAGCGGGATCTACGAGCAGTACTTC. Protein product: CSARDQASGIYEQYF.

This chain links TRBV5-1 with TRBJ2-7; 10 nucleotides align to TRBD2. This CDR3 has 15 amino acids. Trimming removed 0 bases from V and 2 bases from J; junction bases left unmatched: 2. From germline, CDR1 is SGHRS and CDR2 YFSETQ. The CDR3 DNA sequence: TGCGCCAGCAGCTTGGATAGCGGGAGGACCTACGAGCAGTACTTC. Translating it yields CASSLDSGRTYEQYF.

The rearrangement uses TRBV4-1 and TRBJ2-5; 9 bases line up with TRBD1. CDR3 length: 17 amino acids. Germline CDR1 reads MGHRA; CDR2 reads YSYEKL. V dropped 3 bases and J dropped 10; count of bases not matched to a gene: 18. CDR3 region: CASSHPLARTGAAGQYF. DNA of the CDR3: TGCGCCAGCAGCCACCCCCTAGCCAGGACAGGGGCGGCTGGCCAGTACTTC.

A few counts support this clonotype. Here the CDR3 DNA reads TGTGCCAGCAGAGCTAGCGGTCGAGAGACCCAGTACTTC. This sequence encodes CASRASGRETQYF. The chain joins TRBV28 to TRBJ2-5; 7 nucleotides align to TRBD2. Unmatched junction bases numbered 5, after V lost 6 bases and J lost 4 bases. In germline, CDR1 is MDHEN, CDR2 SYDVKM. The CDR3 is made up of 13 amino acids.

This clonotype was observed a handful of times. This chain links TRBV4-1 with TRBJ2-7; D may be TRBD1 (5 bases). The CDR3 runs to 14 residues. V lost 0 bases, J lost 7 bases, and 13 bases lay in between. The V gene's germline CDR1 is MGHRA and CDR2 YSYEKL. CDR3 protein: CASSQDRGPFEQYF. CDR3 coding DNA: TGCGCCAGCAGCCAAGATAGGGGCCCGTTTGAGCAGTACTTC.

This clonotype has just a few counts. The chain links TRBV15 to TRBJ2-1; D possibly corresponds to TRBD1 (6 bases). The CDR3 covers 16 residues. V was clipped by 0 bases and J by 5 bases, with 14 bases between them. CDR1 is LNHNV and CDR2 is YYDKDF in the germline V gene (reference sequence). The CDR3 sequence: CATSRDRGRGHNEQFF. CDR3 nucleotide sequence: TGTGCCACCAGCAGAGATCGAGGCAGGGGCCACAATGAGCAGTTCTTC.

The J gene is TRBJ2-5, the V gene TRBV2; 10 bases fit TRBD2. Germline V gene lookup returns CDR1 SNHLY and CDR2 FYNNEI. After removal of 5 bases from V and 4 bases from J, the junction contained 7 bases not matched to a gene. The CDR3 sequence is 15 residues long. CDR3 amino acids: CASSIIAGGGETQYF. The CDR3 bases are TGTGCCAGCAGTATAATAGCGGGAGGAGGAGAGACCCAGTACTTC.

The chain combines TRBV10-3 with TRBJ2-6, with 7 bases lining up with TRBD1. Trimming removed 9 bases from V and 0 bases from J; junction bases left unmatched: 8. From germline, CDR1 is ENHRY and CDR2 SYGVKD. The CDR3 totals 16 residues. In DNA, the CDR3 is TGTGCCATTCCGGGACAGCTCTCCTCTGGGGCCAACGTCCTGACTTTC. This codes for CAIPGQLSSGANVLTF.

This clonotype was counted a few times. The rearrangement uses TRBV7-2 and TRBJ2-7; D might be TRBD2 (5 bases). This CDR3 has 13 residues. CDR1 is SGHTA, CDR2 FQGNSA, per germline. Trimming removed 2 bases from V and 4 bases from J, with 9 bases in between. This CDR3 is CASSLNTGYEQYV. CDR3 sequence (DNA): TGTGCCAGCAGCTTAAACACGGGATACGAGCAGTACGTC.

Comment on this clonotype: One junction end disagrees with the germline gene, perhaps due to a read error. The chain combines TRBV6-4 with TRBJ2-1; the D gene is possibly TRBD2 (5 bases). Per the germline V gene, CDR1 is MRHNA and CDR2 is SNTAGT. The CDR3 length is 14 residues. CDR3 loop: CARSDSKEGNEQFF. The CDR3 DNA reads TGTGCCAGAAGTGACTCGAAAGAGGGCAATGAGCAGTTCTTC.

This clonotype was detected many times. An end of the junction differs from the germline gene, which may be a read error. The rearrangement joins TRBV18 to TRBJ2-5, with 10 bases that match TRBD1. CDR1 and CDR2 (germline): KGHSH, LQKENI. CDR3 length: 14 amino acids. The CDR3 bases are TGCGCCAGCAGCCCAGGGGACAGGGGAGAGACCCAGTACTTC. Its protein product is CASSPGDRGETQYF.

V gene TRBV11-2 combines with J gene TRBJ2-3, with 12 bases that match TRBD2. The germline gives CDR1 SGHAT, CDR2 FQNNGV. CDR3 length: 19 residues. The trim removed 4 bases at V and 5 bases at J, leaving 16 bases unmatched. The CDR3 here is CASSWPHRGLAGRVDTQYF. In DNA form, the CDR3 reads TGTGCCAGCAGCTGGCCCCATCGTGGACTAGCGGGAAGGGTAGATACGCAGTATTTT.

This clonotype was seen ten or more times. V usage is TRBV4-1 and J usage is TRBJ2-3; 7 bases fit TRBD2. CDR3 length: 16 amino acids. Per germline, CDR1 MGHRA and CDR2 YSYEKL. Unmatched junction bases numbered 8, after V lost 1 base and J lost 4 bases. The DNA of the CDR3 is TGCGCCAGCAGCCAAGGACTAGCTGGGGGGGCAGATACGCAGTATTTT. Translating it yields CASSQGLAGGADTQYF.

This clonotype turned up a few times. This rearrangement joins TRBV20-1 to TRBJ2-1; 7 positions match TRBD2. The CDR3 covers 13 residues. Losses at the gene ends were 7 bases for V and 8 bases for J; bases not matched to a gene: 11. In germline, CDR1 is DFQATT, CDR2 SNEGSKA (reference sequence). The CDR3 DNA reads TGCAGTGGCGGGAGTCCTCCCATCTATGAGCAGTTCTTC. Protein sequence: CSGGSPPIYEQFF.

Ten or more counts support this clonotype. The CDR3 sequence: CATSSDNLRITHTGELFF. CDR3 DNA sequence: TGTGCCACCAGCAGTGACAACTTACGGATTACCCACACCGGGGAGCTGTTTTTT. The rearrangement uses TRBV15 and TRBJ2-2, with D hard to call. Germline CDR1 LNHNV, CDR2 YYDKDF (reference sequence). The CDR3 runs to 18 residues. The V gene lost 3 bases and the J gene lost 3 bases, with 20 bases spanning the gap.

The V gene is TRBV27, the J gene TRBJ1-1; no clear D gene. There are 13 residues in the CDR3. CDR1 is MNHEY, CDR2 SMNVEV, per germline (reference sequence). Trimming left V 6 bases short and J 10 bases short, with 18 bases between. The CDR3 DNA reads as TGTGCCAGCAGCGTGGGCCCCGACACCCCAGCTTTCTTT. Translated, it gives CASSVGPDTPAFF.